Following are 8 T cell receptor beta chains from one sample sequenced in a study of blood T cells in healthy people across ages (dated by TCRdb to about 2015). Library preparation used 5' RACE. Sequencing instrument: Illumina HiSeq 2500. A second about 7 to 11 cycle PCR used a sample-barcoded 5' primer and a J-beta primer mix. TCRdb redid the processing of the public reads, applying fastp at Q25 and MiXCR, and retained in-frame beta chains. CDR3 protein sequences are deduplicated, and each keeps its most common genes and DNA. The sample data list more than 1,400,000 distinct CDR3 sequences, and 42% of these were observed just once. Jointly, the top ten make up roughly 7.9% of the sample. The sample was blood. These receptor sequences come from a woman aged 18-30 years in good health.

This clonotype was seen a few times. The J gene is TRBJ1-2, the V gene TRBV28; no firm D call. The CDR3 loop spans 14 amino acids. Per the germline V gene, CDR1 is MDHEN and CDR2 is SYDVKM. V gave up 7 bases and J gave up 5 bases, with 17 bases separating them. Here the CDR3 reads CASIKWRAEYGYTF. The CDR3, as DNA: TGTGCCAGCATCAAGTGGCGAGCAGAGTATGGCTACACCTTC.

CDR3 sequence (DNA): TGTGCCAGCACCACAGGGGATATCGGCTACACCTTC. It codes for CASTTGDIGYTF. The chain uses TRBV27 and TRBJ1-2; 7 bases are a match to TRBD1. The junction had 7 bases not matched to a gene; V was cut back by 7 bases and J by 8 bases. This CDR3 is 12 amino acids long. CDR1 is MNHEY, CDR2 SMNVEV, per germline (reference sequence).

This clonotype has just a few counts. In nucleotides, the CDR3 is TGTGCCAGCAGAAAGGGGGGGGTCGGGGATACGCAGTATTTT. Translation: CASRKGGVGDTQYF. J is TRBJ2-3 and V is TRBV12-3 or TRBV12-4; the D gene is possibly TRBD2 (7 bases). The V end was cut by 6 bases, the J end by 6 bases, with 16 bases between. The CDR3 covers 14 residues.

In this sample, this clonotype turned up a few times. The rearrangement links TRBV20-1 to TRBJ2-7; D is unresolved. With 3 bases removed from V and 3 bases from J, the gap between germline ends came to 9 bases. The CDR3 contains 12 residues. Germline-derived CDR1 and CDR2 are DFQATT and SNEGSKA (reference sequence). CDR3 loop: CSARSSYYEQYF. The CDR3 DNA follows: TGCAGTGCTAGGAGTAGCTACTACGAGCAGTACTTC.

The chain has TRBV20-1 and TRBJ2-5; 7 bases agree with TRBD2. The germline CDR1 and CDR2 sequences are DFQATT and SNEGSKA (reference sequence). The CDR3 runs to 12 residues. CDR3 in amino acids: CSYGGAGETQYF. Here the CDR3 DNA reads TGCAGCTATGGGGGAGCGGGGGAGACCCAGTACTTC.

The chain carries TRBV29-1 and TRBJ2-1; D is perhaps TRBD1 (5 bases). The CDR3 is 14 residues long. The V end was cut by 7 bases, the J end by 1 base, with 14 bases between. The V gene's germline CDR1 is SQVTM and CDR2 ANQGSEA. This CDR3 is CSAQGSNSYNEQFF. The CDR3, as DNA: TGCAGCGCTCAGGGATCCAATTCCTACAATGAGCAGTTCTTC.

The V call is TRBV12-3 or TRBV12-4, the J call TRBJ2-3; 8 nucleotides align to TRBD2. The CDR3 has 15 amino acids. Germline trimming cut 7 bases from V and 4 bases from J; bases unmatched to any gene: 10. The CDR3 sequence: CASTRGGSGADTQYF. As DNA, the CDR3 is TGTGCCAGCACCCGGGGGGGAAGTGGGGCAGATACGCAGTATTTT.

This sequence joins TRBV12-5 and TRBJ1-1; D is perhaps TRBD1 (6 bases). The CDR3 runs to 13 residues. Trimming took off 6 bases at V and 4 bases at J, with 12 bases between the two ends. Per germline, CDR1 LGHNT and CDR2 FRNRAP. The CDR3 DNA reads TGTGCTAGTGGGGAGGGGGGGGGCACTGAAGCTTTCTTT. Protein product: CASGEGGGTEAFF.